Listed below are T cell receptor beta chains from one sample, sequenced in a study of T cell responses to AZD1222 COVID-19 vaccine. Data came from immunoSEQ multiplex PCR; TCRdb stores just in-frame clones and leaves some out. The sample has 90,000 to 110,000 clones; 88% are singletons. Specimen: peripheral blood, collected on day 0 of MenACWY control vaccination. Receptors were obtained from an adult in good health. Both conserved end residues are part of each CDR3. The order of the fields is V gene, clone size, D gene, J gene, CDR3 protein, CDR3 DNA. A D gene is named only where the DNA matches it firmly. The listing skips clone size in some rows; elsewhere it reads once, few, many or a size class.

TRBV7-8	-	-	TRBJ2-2	CASSPATAPRANTGELFF	TGTGCCAGCAGCCCTGCGACAGCTCCGCGGGCGAACACCGGGGAGCTGTTTTTT
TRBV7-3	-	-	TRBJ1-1	CASSLIAGDTEAFF	TGTGCCAGCAGCTTAATTGCTGGGGACACTGAAGCTTTCTTT
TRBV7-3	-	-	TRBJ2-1	CASSLTRKGNEQFF	TGTGCCAGCAGCTTAACTCGAAAGGGCAATGAGCAGTTCTTC
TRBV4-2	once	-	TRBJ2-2	CASSQGRRGETGELFF	TGTGCCAGCAGCCAAGGTCGGAGGGGGGAGACCGGGGAGCTGTTTTTT
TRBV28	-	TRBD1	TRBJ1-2	CASSSPGQGRYGYTF	TGTGCCAGCAGTTCTCCCGGACAGGGGCGCTATGGCTACACCTTC
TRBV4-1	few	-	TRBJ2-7	CASSQYIRAGRYEQYF	TGCGCCAGCAGCCAATATATACGGGCAGGGAGATACGAGCAGTACTTC
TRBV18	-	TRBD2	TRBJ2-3	CASSPRLAGSTDTQYF	TGTGCCAGCTCACCTCGACTAGCGGGGAGCACAGATACGCAGTATTTT
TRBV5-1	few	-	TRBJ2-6	CASSPLTEPGANVLTF	TGCGCCAGCAGCCCTCTCACTGAACCTGGGGCCAACGTCCTGACTTTC
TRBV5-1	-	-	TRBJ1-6	CASSLAPGSNSPLHF	TGCGCCAGCAGCTTGGCCCCAGGGAGCAATTCACCCCTCCACTTT
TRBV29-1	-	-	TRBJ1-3	CSVGTPLQNTIYF	TGCAGCGTGGGGACACCACTGCAAAACACCATATATTTT
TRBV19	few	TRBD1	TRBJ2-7	CATGQGIYEQYF	TGTGCCACCGGACAGGGGATCTACGAGCAGTACTTC
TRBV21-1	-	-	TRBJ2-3	CASSKRGGPETQYF	TGTGCCAGCAGCAAAAGAGGTGGCCCGGAGACGCAGTATTTT
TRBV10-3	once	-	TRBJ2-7	CAISESVSSYEQYF	TGTGCCATCAGTGAGTCTGTGAGCTCCTACGAGCAGTACTTC
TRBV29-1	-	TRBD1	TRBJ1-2	CSVGTGPYGYTF	TGCAGCGTTGGGACAGGCCCCTATGGCTACACCTTC